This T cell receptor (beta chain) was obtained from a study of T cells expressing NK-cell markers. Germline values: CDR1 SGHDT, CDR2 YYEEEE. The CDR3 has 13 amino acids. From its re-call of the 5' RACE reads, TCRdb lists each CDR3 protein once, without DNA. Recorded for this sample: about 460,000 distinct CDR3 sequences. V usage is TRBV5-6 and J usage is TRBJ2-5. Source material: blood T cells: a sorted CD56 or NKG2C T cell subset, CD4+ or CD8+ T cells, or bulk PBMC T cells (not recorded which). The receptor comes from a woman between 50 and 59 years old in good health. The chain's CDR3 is CASRLGPQETQYF.